Each of the 24 T cell receptor beta chains below was sequenced from the same sample in a study of cytomegalovirus exposure and HLA in healthy donors. In the PCR, 60 Vbeta and 13 Jbeta primers were used. Measured with immunoSEQ multiplex PCR; TCRdb has only the in-frame clones, and not every one. The sample carries tens of thousands of clones, around 75% recorded once. Sequenced material: PBMCs. The source is a man between 45 and 60 years old in good health and CMV-seropositive.

The chain couples TRBV19 to TRBJ1-6; no definite D call. The CDR3 spans 15 residues. Trimming took 0 bases from V and 10 from J, leaving 13 bases between them. The germline V gene encodes CDR1 LNHDA and CDR2 SQIVND (reference sequence). The CDR3 spells CASSIDGRGRSPLHF. DNA for the CDR3: TGTGCCAGTAGTATAGATGGACGGGGTCGGTCACCCCTCCACTTT.

This clone appeared a few times. Since a far larger clone is one base different, this is likely a read error. The V gene is TRBV6-5, the J gene TRBJ1-2; maybe TRBD1 (5 bases). The length of the CDR3 is 14 residues. CDR1 is MNHEY, CDR2 SVGAGI, per germline. The CDR3 sequence: CSSSYSNSGPGYTF. The CDR3, as DNA: TGTTCCAGCAGTTACTCGAACTCAGGGCCCGGCTACACCTTC.

The rearrangement links TRBV6-5 to TRBJ2-3; 7 bases are shared with TRBD2. CDR3 length: 16 residues. J was trimmed by 5 bases and V by 4 bases; bases with no gene match: 12. Germline V gene sequence: CDR1 MNHEY, CDR2 SVGAGI. The CDR3 is CASSSGTFGREDTQYF. The CDR3 DNA reads as TGTGCCAGCAGTTCTGGGACTTTTGGGAGGGAAGATACGCAGTATTTT.

This chain connects TRBV5-5 to TRBJ2-1; 7 bases agree with TRBD1. The CDR3 runs 13 residues. Germline CDR1 reads SGHKS; CDR2 reads YYEKEE (reference sequence). V lost 4 bases, J lost 3 bases, and 1 base stayed unmatched. CDR3 protein: CASSGDSYNEQFF. Written as DNA, the CDR3 is TGTGCCAGCAGCGGGGACAGCTACAATGAGCAGTTCTTC.

The chain employs TRBV27 and TRBJ1-4; 7 bases match TRBD1. V trimming: 5 bases; J trimming: 2 bases; junction bases outside the gene matches: 5. CDR1 MNHEY and CDR2 SMNVEV come from the germline V gene (reference sequence). This CDR3 has 15 residues. This chain's CDR3 is CASSNTQGTNEKLFF. The CDR3 DNA follows: TGTGCCAGCAGTAACACACAGGGGACTAATGAAAAACTGTTTTTT.

This clone was seen a handful of times. V is TRBV19 and J is TRBJ2-1; weak D call: TRBD2 (6 bases). Germline V lookup: CDR1 LNHDA, CDR2 SQIVND (reference sequence). The V end lost 3 bases, the J end lost 10 bases, and 22 bases lay between the germline ends. The CDR3 has 16 residues. The CDR3 sequence: CASSIFAGPDEGEQFF. The CDR3 region has the DNA TGTGCCAGTAGTATTTTTGCGGGACCCGACGAGGGAGAGCAGTTCTTC. Using reference TRBV19 and TRBJ2-1 for the parts outside the CDR3, the full variable domain is DGGITQSPKYLFRKEGQNVTLSCEQNLNHDAMYWYRQDPGQGLRLIYYSQIVNDFQKGDIAEGYSVSREKKESFPLTVTSAQKNPTAFYLCASSIFAGPDEGEQFFGPGTRLTVL.

The rearrangement links TRBV6-5 to TRBJ1-3; D call uncertain. The CDR3 is 14 residues long. From germline, CDR1 is MNHEY and CDR2 SVGAGI. V gave up 6 bases and J gave up 4 bases, with 13 bases separating them. The CDR3 region has the DNA TGTGCCAGCAGCTCCCAGGTATCCGGAAACACCATATATTTT. Translation gives CASSSQVSGNTIYF.

The rearrangement uses TRBV11-1 and TRBJ2-5, with a possible D match to TRBD2 (5 bases). The assigned J gene may be wrong: the sequence end matches TRBJ2-7 better. The CDR3 is made up of 14 amino acids. Germline CDR1 is SGHAT and CDR2 is FQDESV (reference sequence). CDR3 protein: CASSPGWRSYEQYF. The DNA for the CDR3 is TGTGCCAGCAGCCCGGGGTGGCGGTCCTACGAGCAGTACTTC.

This clone has ten or more counts. V usage is TRBV6-5 and J usage is TRBJ1-1; possible D gene TRBD1, 5 bases. CDR3 length: 13 amino acids. CDR1 MNHEY and CDR2 SVGAGI come from the germline V gene. The germline V and J ends were trimmed by 2 bases and 5 bases, with 9 bases remaining between them. CDR3 bases: TGTGCCAGCAGTTACGTCGGGGGTACTGAAGCTTTCTTT. It is translated as CASSYVGGTEAFF.

The J gene is TRBJ2-7, the V gene TRBV7-2; TRBD2 aligns across 7 bases. CDR1 SGHTA and CDR2 FQGNSA come from the germline V gene. This CDR3 spans 14 amino acids. V lost 5 bases to trimming and J lost 3 bases; unmatched junction nucleotides: 7. The CDR3 region is CASSLFGDYYEQYF. The CDR3 DNA sequence: TGTGCCAGCAGCCTCTTCGGGGACTACTACGAGCAGTACTTC.

The J gene is TRBJ1-1, the V gene TRBV6-5, with TRBD1 matching over 10 bases. The CDR3 has 15 residues. V lost 7 bases, J lost 5 bases, and 10 bases stayed unmatched. Germline values: CDR1 MNHEY, CDR2 SVGAGI. The CDR3 sequence: CASIFGGTGATEAFF. The CDR3 region has the DNA TGTGCCAGCATTTTCGGTGGGACAGGGGCTACTGAAGCTTTCTTT.

This clone was seen a single time. The V and J genes are TRBV28 and TRBJ1-5; weak D call: TRBD1 (5 bases). The CDR3 contains 15 residues. Trimming shortened V by 2 bases and J by 1 base, and 9 bases separated the two germline ends. Per germline, CDR1 MDHEN and CDR2 SYDVKM. CDR3 sequence (DNA): TGTGCCAGCAGTTTAGGGGGAGGGAGCAATCAGCCCCAGCATTTT. It specifies CASSLGGGSNQPQHF. The variable domain in full, with the rest retrieved from reference TRBV28 and TRBJ1-5, is DVKVTQSSRYLVKRTGEKVFLECVQDMDHENMFWYRQDPGLGLRLIYFSYDVKMKEKGDIPEGYSVSREKKERFSLILESASTNQTSMYLCASSLGGGSNQPQHFGDGTRLSIL.

CDR3 sequence reads: CASRLSNYGYTF. For the CDR3, the DNA is TGTGCCAGTAGGCTGAGTAACTATGGCTACACCTTC. The rearrangement links TRBV19 to TRBJ1-2; D is unresolved. V lost 6 bases, J lost 1 base, and 6 bases lay in between. The CDR3 extends over 12 amino acids. The germline CDR1 and CDR2 sequences are LNHDA and SQIVND (reference sequence).

The chain uses TRBV10-3 and TRBJ1-2; D is undetermined. Between the trimmed V and J ends, which lost 2 bases and 7 bases, there was a span of 8 bases. The CDR3 length is 12 residues. CDR1 and CDR2 (germline): ENHRY, SYGVKD. This CDR3 is CAISEATLGYTF. CDR3 bases: TGTGCCATCAGTGAGGCGACACTTGGCTACACCTTC.

The chain uses TRBV18 and TRBJ1-1; no firm D call. The germline gives CDR1 KGHSH, CDR2 LQKENI. The CDR3 has 15 amino acids. V was clipped by 3 bases and J by 2 bases, with 13 bases between them. DNA of the CDR3: TGTGCCAGCTCACCCCGGACGGAGGCTAACACTGAAGCTTTCTTT. Translation gives CASSPRTEANTEAFF.

This sequence joins TRBV30 and TRBJ2-7; D is ambiguous. The V gene's germline CDR1 is GTSNPN and CDR2 SVGIG (reference sequence). This CDR3 contains 13 residues. V was cut by 0 bases and J by 7 bases, with 13 bases left in between. The CDR3 nucleotides are TGTGCCTGGAGTGTATCCGCAAACGGGGAGCAGTACTTC. It specifies CAWSVSANGEQYF.

The chain links TRBV6-6 to TRBJ2-5; TRBD2 aligns across 8 bases. J lost 1 base, V lost 7 bases, and 5 bases had no gene match. Germline CDR1 and CDR2: MNHNY and SVGAGI (reference sequence). There are 14 residues in the CDR3. The CDR3 nucleotides read TGTGCCAGCACCAACGGGGGGGTCCAAGAGACCCAGTACTTC. It specifies CASTNGGVQETQYF.

A remark on this clone: Germline is not matched at one junction end, which may reflect a read error. The gene calls are TRBV9 and TRBJ1-3; possible D gene TRBD1, 5 bases. The CDR3 spans 16 residues. The germline V gene encodes CDR1 SGDLS and CDR2 YYNGEE. The CDR3 DNA reads as TGTGCCAGCAGCGTTTCAGCGGGGGATCGTGGAGACACCATATATTTT. Translation gives CASSVSAGDRGDTIYF.

The chain employs TRBV14 and TRBJ2-7, with TRBD1 matching 7 bases. The V gene end was trimmed by 4 bases and the J gene end by 4 bases; junction bases not matched to a gene: 7. The CDR3 length is 14 residues. Germline assignment: CDR1 SGHDN and CDR2 FVKESK. The CDR3 spells CASSRSLDRYEQYF. The CDR3 nucleotides read TGTGCCAGCAGCCGATCCTTGGACAGGTACGAGCAGTACTTC.

This chain joins TRBV27 and TRBJ2-7, with 11 bases lining up with TRBD1. V dropped 6 bases and J dropped 1; count of bases not matched to a gene: 14. The CDR3 runs to 18 residues. Germline V gives CDR1 MNHEY, CDR2 SMNVEV (reference sequence). CDR3 protein: CASSLAPQGQGASYEQYF. CDR3 coding DNA: TGTGCCAGCAGCCTTGCCCCCCAAGGACAGGGGGCTTCCTACGAGCAGTACTTC.

The chain couples TRBV6-5 to TRBJ1-2; D remains ambiguous. Trimming took 6 bases from V and 5 from J, leaving 19 bases between them. The CDR3 runs to 15 residues. Germline loops: CDR1 MNHEY, CDR2 SVGAGI. The CDR3 DNA follows: TGTGCCAGCAGCTCCGAAAAGAGTCCTTTTTATGGCTACACCTTC. Translating it yields CASSSEKSPFYGYTF.

The J gene is TRBJ1-5, the V gene TRBV6-4; no firm D call. V was clipped by 0 bases and J by 4 bases, with 22 bases between them. This CDR3 comprises 19 residues. CDR1 and CDR2 from the germline V gene are MRHNA and SNTAGT. Written as DNA, the CDR3 is TGTGCCAGCAGTGACTCGAGAAGAGGGCGTCCGCCTGATAATCAGCCCCAGCATTTT. It yields the protein CASSDSRRGRPPDNQPQHF.

The rearrangement links TRBV5-1 to TRBJ2-5; TRBD1 is a possible D gene (6 bases). CDR1 and CDR2 from the germline V gene are SGHRS and YFSETQ. Trimming cost V 4 bases and J 5 bases, with 15 bases left between them. The CDR3 sequence is 14 residues long. The CDR3 DNA reads as TGCGCCAGCAGCCCGGGGACACGGCGGGAGACCCAGTACTTC. Translating gives CASSPGTRRETQYF.

This clone was counted a single time. The rearrangement links TRBV9 to TRBJ2-6, with a weak D call TRBD1 (6 bases). Per the germline V gene, CDR1 is SGDLS and CDR2 is YYNGEE. The CDR3 sequence is 18 residues long. Trimming cost V 6 bases and J 2 bases, with 21 bases left between them. CDR3 DNA: TGTGCCAGCAACAATGGGGAACAGGGTCTAACTGGGGCCAACGTCCTGACTTTC. Residues: CASNNGEQGLTGANVLTF. The whole variable domain, remainder taken from reference TRBV9 and TRBJ2-6, is DSGVTQTPKHLITATGQRVTLRCSPRSGDLSVYWYQQSLDQGLQFLIQYYNGEERAKGNILERFSAQQFPDLHSELNLSSLELGDSALYFCASNNGEQGLTGANVLTFGAGSRLTVL.